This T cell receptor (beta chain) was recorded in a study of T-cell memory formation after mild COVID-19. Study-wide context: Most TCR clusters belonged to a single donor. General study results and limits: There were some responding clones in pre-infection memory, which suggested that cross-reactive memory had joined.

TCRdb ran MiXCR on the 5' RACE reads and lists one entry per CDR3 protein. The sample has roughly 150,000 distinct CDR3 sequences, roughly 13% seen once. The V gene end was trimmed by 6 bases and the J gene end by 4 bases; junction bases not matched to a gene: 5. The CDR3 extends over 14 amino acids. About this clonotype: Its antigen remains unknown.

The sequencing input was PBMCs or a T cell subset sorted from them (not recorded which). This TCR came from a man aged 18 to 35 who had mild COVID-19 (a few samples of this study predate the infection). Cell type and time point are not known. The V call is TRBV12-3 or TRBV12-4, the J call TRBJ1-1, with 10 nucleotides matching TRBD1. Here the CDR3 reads CASSRQGAGTEAFF. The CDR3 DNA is TGTGCCAGCAGCCGACAGGGGGCGGGCACTGAAGCTTTCTTT.